These 31 T cell receptor beta chains were sequenced from one sample in a study of tumor-infiltrating lymphocytes in oesophageal squamous cell carcinoma. TCRdb redid the calling of the PCR reads with MiXCR, one entry per CDR3 protein. The sample lists under 15,000 distinct CDR3 sequences, more than 50% occurring once. The source material was esophageal tumor tissue. All receptors derive from a female donor with esophageal squamous cell carcinoma.

The rearrangement joins TRBV30 to TRBJ2-2, with D perhaps TRBD2 (5 bases). The germline V and J ends were trimmed by 4 bases and 6 bases, with 18 bases remaining between them. Germline V gene sequence: CDR1 GTSNPN, CDR2 SVGIG (reference sequence). The CDR3 contains 15 residues. The CDR3 here is CAWNGDGVVPGELFF. In DNA, the CDR3 is TGTGCCTGGAATGGAGACGGGGTAGTCCCCGGGGAGCTGTTTTTT.

The genes are TRBV11-3 and TRBJ2-1; D is ambiguous. V was pared by 0 bases and J by 3 bases, with 3 bases between. Germline V gene sequence: CDR1 SGHNT, CDR2 YENEEA. There are 13 residues in the CDR3. In DNA form, the CDR3 reads TGTGCCAGCAGCTTAGAGGACTACAATGAGCAGTTCTTC. This gives the protein CASSLEDYNEQFF.

This clonotype has at least ten counts. The V call is TRBV7-9, the J call TRBJ1-2; no clear D gene. Per germline, CDR1 SEHNR and CDR2 FQNEAQ (reference sequence). Trimming shortened V by 0 bases and J by 4 bases, and 12 bases separated the two germline ends. This CDR3 comprises 15 residues. The CDR3 loop reads CASSLAPLNPYGYTF. DNA for the CDR3: TGTGCCAGCAGCTTAGCCCCCCTGAATCCCTATGGCTACACCTTC.

This clonotype was seen repeatedly, ten times or more. The rearrangement links TRBV23-1 to TRBJ2-5; 7 bases map to TRBD1. TRBV23-1 is placed among ORFs of uncertain function. The CDR3 length is 14 residues. Trimming cost V 5 bases and J 3 bases; bases outside gene matches: 6. The CDR3 is CASSVGGREETQYF. The CDR3 DNA sequence: TGCGCCAGCAGTGTAGGGGGCAGGGAAGAGACCCAGTACTTC.

The CDR3 sequence: CASSWDSLERLLYNEQFF. The CDR3 nucleotides are TGTGCCAGCAGTTGGGACAGCCTTGAGCGGCTGCTGTACAATGAGCAGTTCTTC. The chain carries TRBV7-9 and TRBJ2-5; 7 bases agree with TRBD1. The closer fit of TRBJ2-1 to the DNA end suggests the J call may be wrong. The V gene's germline CDR1 is SEHNR and CDR2 FQNEAQ (reference sequence). The CDR3 totals 18 residues.

The sample holds a few counts of this clonotype. This sequence joins TRBV7-2 and TRBJ2-5; TRBD2 matches at 16 bases. Germline assignment: CDR1 SGHTA and CDR2 FQGNSA. The CDR3 consists of 18 residues. V dropped 1 base and J dropped 5; count of bases not matched to a gene: 7. In DNA, the CDR3 is TGTGCCAGCAGCTTAGGAACGGGACTAGCGGGAGGGAGGGAGACCCAGTACTTC. Residues: CASSLGTGLAGGRETQYF.

This clonotype was counted a few times. This chain links TRBV18 with TRBJ1-1, with 7 bases identical to TRBD1. With V trimmed by 3 bases and J by 1 base, 5 bases remained unmatched. The V gene's germline CDR1 is KGHSH and CDR2 LQKENI. This CDR3 spans 15 amino acids. The chain's CDR3 is CASSPQGDENTEAFF. The CDR3 DNA sequence: TGTGCCAGCTCACCGCAGGGGGATGAGAACACTGAAGCTTTCTTT. Using reference TRBV18 and TRBJ1-1 for the parts outside the CDR3, the full variable domain is NAGVMQNPRHLVRRRGQEARLRCSPMKGHSHVYWYRQLPEEGLKFMVYLQKENIIDESGMPKERFSAEFPKEGPSILRIQQVVRGDSAAYFCASSPQGDENTEAFFGQGTRLTVV.

The chain joins TRBV5-1 to TRBJ2-7; the match to TRBD1 covers 8 bases. The CDR3 loop spans 14 amino acids. J lost 7 bases, V lost 4 bases, and 10 bases had no gene match. Germline CDR1 and CDR2: SGHRS and YFSETQ. CDR3 nucleotides: TGCGCCAGCAGCGTGACAGGGGCTGGGCATGAGCAGTACTTC. This sequence encodes CASSVTGAGHEQYF. The variable domain in full, completed from reference TRBV5-1 and TRBJ2-7, reads KAGVTQTPRYLIKTRGQQVTLSCSPISGHRSVSWYQQTPGQGLQFLFEYFSETQRNKGNFPGRFSGRQFSNSRSEMNVSTLELGDSALYLCASSVTGAGHEQYFGPGTRLTVT.

As DNA, the CDR3 is TGTGCCAGCAGCGTTCAGGGTCAAGAGACCCAGTACTTC. Its protein is CASSVQGQETQYF. The chain joins TRBV7-2 to TRBJ2-5; D is perhaps TRBD1 (5 bases). The CDR3 totals 13 residues. Trimming left V 5 bases short and J 2 bases short, with 9 bases between. Germline-derived CDR1 and CDR2 are SGHTA and FQGNSA.

Notes on this clonotype: The CDR3 carries no conserved terminal phenylalanine or tryptophan, so it likely arises from a read error. The limits of the CDR3 on the DNA are not certain, so only TCRdb's listed CDR3 is given. This chain joins TRBV7-2 and TRBJ2-5; TRBD2, the D gene given by the table, was not confirmed from the DNA. Per the germline V gene, CDR1 is SGHTA and CDR2 is FQGNSA. The CDR3 contains 16 residues when both ends are counted. CDR3 sequence: CASSLLGMLSPLHFGN.

This rearrangement joins TRBV7-2 to TRBJ2-1; perhaps TRBD1 as D (6 bases). The closer fit of TRBJ2-7 to the DNA end suggests the J call may be wrong. Germline-derived CDR1 and CDR2 are SGHTA and FQGNSA. This CDR3 is 19 amino acids long. The CDR3 DNA follows: TGTGCCAGCAGCTTATCCCAGGCGGGTCGGGACATGAGCTCCTACGAGCAGTACTTC. Translation gives CASSLSQAGRDMSSYEQYF.

This clonotype was seen ten or more times. Being one base from a much bigger clone, this may be a read error. V is TRBV11-2 and J is TRBJ2-5; a possible D gene is TRBD1 (6 bases). Germline loops: CDR1 SGHAT, CDR2 FQNNGV. The CDR3 is 12 amino acids. V lost 5 bases and J 11 bases, leaving 15 bases between the germline ends. The CDR3 reads CASSHRVGEQYF. The DNA for the CDR3 is TGTGCCAGCAGCCACAGGGTGGGTGAGCAGTACTTC.

The chain couples TRBV7-6 to TRBJ2-6; D gene ambiguous. There are 16 residues in the CDR3. Germline CDR1 and CDR2: SGHVS and FNYEAQ. The V gene lost 5 bases and the J gene lost 1 base, with 12 bases spanning the gap. The CDR3 coding sequence is TGTGCCAGCAGCCCCTTTGGGAAGTCTGGGGCCAACGTCCTGACTTTC. As protein: CASSPFGKSGANVLTF.

This chain joins TRBV7-6 and TRBJ2-4, with D tentatively TRBD1 or TRBD2 (5 bases each). The DNA end lines up better with TRBJ2-5; the J call may be wrong. Germline V lookup: CDR1 SGHVS, CDR2 FNYEAQ. The CDR3 extends over 14 amino acids. CDR3 nucleotide sequence: TGTGCCAGCAGCTTGAGGGACGGCGGAGAGACCCAGTACTTC. Translation: CASSLRDGGETQYF.

The CDR3 spells CASKNRGRTYNEQFF. CDR3 coding DNA: TGTGCCAGCAAAAATCGGGGGCGAACCTACAATGAGCAGTTCTTC. The V call is TRBV27, the J call TRBJ2-5; D possibly matches TRBD1 or TRBD2 (6 bases each). The assigned J gene may be wrong: the sequence end matches TRBJ2-1 better. CDR1 and CDR2 (germline): MNHEY, SMNVEV (reference sequence). This CDR3 comprises 15 residues.

The rearrangement links TRBV5-1 to TRBJ2-5; a weak D match, TRBD2 (6 bases). This CDR3 has 15 amino acids. Germline V gene sequence: CDR1 SGHRS, CDR2 YFSETQ. Trimming removed 1 base from V and 1 base from J, with 11 bases in between. The CDR3 region has the DNA TGCGCCAGCAGCTTGCTCGGACTACCCCAAGAGACCCAGTACTTC. Translation gives CASSLLGLPQETQYF.

The chain uses TRBV7-2 and TRBJ2-7; 9 bases match TRBD1. Looked up from germline, CDR1 is SGHTA and CDR2 is FQGNSA. J gave up 3 bases and V 1 base, and 7 bases lay outside the gene matches. The CDR3 totals 16 residues. The CDR3 reads CASSLVGTGKIYEQYF. Here the CDR3 DNA reads TGTGCCAGCAGCTTAGTCGGGACAGGGAAAATCTACGAGCAGTACTTC.

This clonotype is medium-sized by share. The CDR3 loop is CASSSGTGISGANVLTF. The CDR3 nucleotides read TGTGCCAGCAGTTCCGGGACAGGGATCTCTGGGGCCAACGTCCTGACTTTC. V and J are TRBV6-1 and TRBJ2-6, with TRBD1 identical over 9 bases. The J segment lost 0 bases and the V segment lost 5 bases, leaving 5 bases of the junction unmatched. Germline V gives CDR1 MNHNS, CDR2 SASEGT. CDR3 length: 17 residues.

The gene calls are TRBV11-2 and TRBJ2-4; D uncertain. The end of the DNA aligns better with TRBJ2-5, so the J call may be wrong. The CDR3 spans 16 residues. The germline CDR1 and CDR2 sequences are SGHAT and FQNNGV. The CDR3 DNA is TGTGCCAGCAGCTTAGAAGGTTTTGGTAGGGAAGAGACCCAGTACTTC. Translating gives CASSLEGFGREETQYF.

V and J are TRBV7-2 and TRBJ2-3, with D perhaps matching TRBD2 (6 bases). The end of the DNA fits TRBJ2-1 better, so the J call may be wrong. This CDR3 is 14 amino acids long. Germline V gene lookup returns CDR1 SGHTA and CDR2 FQGNSA. The CDR3 protein is CASSREISYNEQFF. CDR3 sequence (DNA): TGTGCCAGCTCCCGGGAGATTTCCTACAATGAGCAGTTCTTC.

With respect to this clonotype: The final CDR3 position lacks the conserved phenylalanine or tryptophan, pointing to a likely read error. The limits of the CDR3 on the DNA are not certain, so only TCRdb's listed CDR3 is given. V is TRBV7-3 and J is TRBJ2-3. The CDR3 is 13 amino acids long, termini counted. The germline V gene encodes CDR1 SGHTA and CDR2 FQGTGA. CDR3 loop: CASSFYADTQYFG.

The V and J genes are TRBV28 and TRBJ1-5; D might be TRBD1 (5 bases). The CDR3 is 13 amino acids. Germline V gives CDR1 MDHEN, CDR2 SYDVKM. V lost 2 bases to trimming and J lost 5 bases, with 7 bases between them. The chain's CDR3 is CASSLQGDQPQHF. The CDR3 region has the DNA TGTGCCAGCAGTTTACAGGGAGATCAGCCCCAGCATTTT. Looking up the rest from reference TRBV28 and TRBJ1-5 gives the full variable domain: DVKVTQSSRYLVKRTGEKVFLECVQDMDHENMFWYRQDPGLGLRLIYFSYDVKMKEKGDIPEGYSVSREKKERFSLILESASTNQTSMYLCASSLQGDQPQHFGDGTRLSIL.

V and J are TRBV6-6 and TRBJ2-3; D is ambiguous. TRBJ2-7 explains the end of the DNA better; the J call may be wrong. CDR3 length: 16 residues. Germline lookup yields CDR1 MNHNY and CDR2 SVGAGI (reference sequence). DNA for the CDR3: TGTGCCAGCAGTTACTCGGGCGCCAGCTGGCTTTACGAGCAGTACTTC. The encoded protein is CASSYSGASWLYEQYF.

The rearrangement uses TRBV6-1 and TRBJ2-2; possibly TRBD1 or TRBD2 for D (5 bases each). V lost 5 bases and J lost 1, with 8 bases in between. Looked up from germline, CDR1 is MNHNS and CDR2 is SASEGT. The CDR3 totals 14 residues. As DNA, the CDR3 is TGTGCCAGCAGTCGGGACGGGAACACCGGGGAGCTGTTTTTT. Amino acid sequence: CASSRDGNTGELFF.

The J gene is TRBJ2-4, the V gene TRBV6-5, with 10 positions matching TRBD1. The closer fit of TRBJ2-7 to the DNA end suggests the J call may be wrong. The germline V gene has CDR1 MNHEY and CDR2 SVGAGI. This CDR3 has 16 residues. CDR3 amino acids: CASSVTGTGATYEQYF. CDR3 DNA sequence: TGTGCCAGCAGTGTGACCGGGACAGGGGCTACCTACGAGCAGTACTTC.

The rearrangement joins TRBV7-2 to TRBJ2-7, with unresolved D. TRBJ2-1 matches the DNA end more closely, so the J call is doubtful. The CDR3 has 13 amino acids. The germline CDR1 and CDR2 sequences are SGHTA and FQGNSA. CDR3 coding DNA: TGTGCCAGCAGCTTGGTGTATCCCTACGAGCAGTTCTTC. Translation gives CASSLVYPYEQFF.

The genes are TRBV6-1 and TRBJ1-1; D ambiguous. Germline CDR1 and CDR2: MNHNS and SASEGT. The CDR3 is made up of 12 amino acids. V was pared by 6 bases and J by 4 bases, with 9 bases between. The CDR3 reads CASRAYGTEAFF. The CDR3 DNA reads as TGTGCCAGCAGGGCCTATGGCACTGAAGCTTTCTTT.

To note about this clonotype: The junction does not match germline at one end; this may be a read error. V is TRBV7-6 and J is TRBJ2-5; 9 nucleotides align to TRBD1. The DNA end favors TRBJ2-1, so the J call may be wrong. Germline CDR1 SGHVS, CDR2 FNYEAQ. The CDR3 covers 14 residues. The DNA of the CDR3 is TGTGCTAGCAGTCGGGGACAGGGTGTCTATGAGCAGTTCTTC. Its protein is CASSRGQGVYEQFF.

V gene TRBV19 combines with J gene TRBJ1-1; unclear D gene. Per the germline V gene, CDR1 is LNHDA and CDR2 is SQIVND (reference sequence). V lost 4 bases and J 10 bases, leaving 13 bases between the germline ends. This CDR3 is built from 12 residues. The CDR3 DNA reads as TGTGCCAGTAGTAAGGTACACGGGGTAGCTTTCTTT. This sequence encodes CASSKVHGVAFF.

The chain links TRBV6-5 to TRBJ2-3, with a tentative D call TRBD1 (6 bases). The J call may not be correct, given that the DNA end is closer to TRBJ1-1. From germline, CDR1 is MNHEY and CDR2 SVGAGI. This CDR3 is 15 amino acids long. CDR3 DNA sequence: TGTGCCAGCAGTCATTGGGGACATCTGAACACTGAAGCTTTCTTT. Its translation is CASSHWGHLNTEAFF.

This clonotype has a count of ten or more. The CDR3 bases are TGCGCCAGCAGAGGCGGCCAGGGGGCATTAGAAAAACTGTTTTTT. Its translation is CASRGGQGALEKLFF. The chain links TRBV5-1 to TRBJ1-4, with TRBD1 identical over 8 bases. Germline V gene sequence: CDR1 SGHRS, CDR2 YFSETQ. J was trimmed by 8 bases and V by 5 bases; bases with no gene match: 11. The CDR3 spans 15 residues.